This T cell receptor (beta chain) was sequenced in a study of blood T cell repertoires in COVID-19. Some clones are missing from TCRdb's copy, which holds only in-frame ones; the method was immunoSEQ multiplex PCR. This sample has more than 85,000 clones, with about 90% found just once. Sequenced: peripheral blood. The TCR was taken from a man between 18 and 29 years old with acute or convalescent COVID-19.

The CDR3 here is CASSLEGQGNEQFF. The CDR3 DNA follows: TGCGCCAGCAGCTTGGAGGGACAGGGCAATGAGCAGTTCTTC. This chain uses TRBV5-1 with TRBJ2-1; 9 bases are a match to TRBD1. V trimming: 0 bases; J trimming: 6 bases; junction bases outside the gene matches: 1. Looked up from germline, CDR1 is SGHRS and CDR2 is YFSETQ. CDR3 length: 14 amino acids.